These 7 T cell receptor beta chains were sequenced from one sample in a study of cytomegalovirus exposure and HLA in healthy donors. PCR employed 60 Vbeta and 13 Jbeta primers. Here immunoSEQ multiplex PCR was the method, and the copy in TCRdb shows in-frame clones only, minus some. Of more than 95,000 clones in the sample, roughly 80% were seen once. The specimen was PBMCs. The receptors stem from a man in his fifties or sixties in good health and CMV-seropositive.

The V call is TRBV4-2, the J call TRBJ1-6; D perhaps matches TRBD1 (5 bases). The germline V gene encodes CDR1 LGHNA and CDR2 YNFKEQ. V dropped 4 bases and J dropped 4 bases, with 11 bases sitting between them. The CDR3 sequence is 15 residues long. For the CDR3, the DNA is TGTGCCAGCAGCCTACCACAGGAATATAATTCACCCCTCCACTTT. Amino acid sequence: CASSLPQEYNSPLHF.

The genes are TRBV19 and TRBJ1-1; D unresolved. The CDR3 runs 14 residues. CDR1 and CDR2 from the germline V gene are LNHDA and SQIVND (reference sequence). Trimming removed 6 bases from V and 4 bases from J, with 15 bases in between. The CDR3 region has the DNA TGTGCCAGTAGCCTGGGAGTATACGGCACTGAAGCTTTCTTT. As protein: CASSLGVYGTEAFF.

The J gene is TRBJ2-1, the V gene TRBV2, with D maybe TRBD2 (5 bases). Trimming pared 7 bases from V and 7 bases from J, leaving 20 bases between. CDR1 is SNHLY and CDR2 is FYNNEI in the germline V gene. The CDR3 extends over 15 amino acids. The CDR3 DNA reads TGTGCCAGCACTCTGGGTTGGGGATCGGGGAATGAGCAGTTCTTC. This gives the protein CASTLGWGSGNEQFF.

This rearrangement joins TRBV13 to TRBJ2-5; 12 bases line up with TRBD2. CDR1 and CDR2 from the germline V gene are PRHDT and FYEKMQ (reference sequence). CDR3 length: 17 residues. The V and J ends lost 0 bases and 5 bases, in that order; junction bases with no gene match: 7. The CDR3 DNA follows: TGTGCCAGCAGCTTAGGGCTAGCGGGAGGGCCGAGGGAGACCCAGTACTTC. Amino acids: CASSLGLAGGPRETQYF. Using reference TRBV13 and TRBJ2-5 for the parts outside the CDR3, the full variable domain is AAGVIQSPRHLIKEKRETATLKCYPIPRHDTVYWYQQGPGQDPQFLISFYEKMQSDKGSIPDRFSAQQFSDYHSELNMSSLELGDSALYFCASSLGLAGGPRETQYFGPGTRLLVL.

Points on this clone: One junction end disagrees with the germline gene, perhaps due to a read error. The DNA of the CDR3 is TGTGCCAGCAGTGAACTTGGTAGCGGGGGGAAGCAGTACTTC. It specifies CASSELGSGGKQYF. The V and J genes are TRBV10-3 and TRBJ2-7, with 10 bases lining up with TRBD2. Germline CDR1 is ENHRY and CDR2 is SYGVKD. CDR3 length equals 14 residues.

CDR3 in DNA: TGCAGCGTTGGAGGCCCCGGAGGGGTCACTGAAGCTTTCTTT. Its protein product is CSVGGPGGVTEAFF. This rearrangement joins TRBV29-1 to TRBJ1-1, with D perhaps matching TRBD1 (5 bases). CDR1 and CDR2 from the germline V gene are SQVTM and ANQGSEA. The CDR3 runs 14 residues. The germline V and J ends were trimmed by 4 bases and 4 bases, with 16 bases remaining between them.

The chain couples TRBV7-9 to TRBJ2-7; 8 bases match TRBD1. The CDR3 is 14 amino acids. Germline-derived CDR1 and CDR2 are SEHNR and FQNEAQ (reference sequence). V gave up 5 bases and J gave up 7 bases; unmatched junction bases: 10. CDR3 sequence: CASSTWTGSGEQYF. CDR3 coding DNA: TGTGCCAGCAGCACGTGGACAGGGTCGGGGGAGCAGTACTTC.